The 17 T cell receptor beta chains given below trace back to one sample, sequenced in a study of T cells after yellow fever vaccination. TCRdb reanalysed the 5' RACE reads using MiXCR and keeps one entry per CDR3 protein. Of some 350,000 distinct CDR3 sequences in the sample, roughly 12% are singletons; the top ten hold around 18%. Specimen: PBMCs, collected on the day of the first yellow fever vaccination. The receptors were gathered from a man younger than 35 who received the YFV17D yellow fever vaccine.

This clonotype has a handful of counts. This chain joins TRBV2 and TRBJ1-1; maybe TRBD1 (5 bases). The V end was cut by 7 bases, the J end by 4 bases, with 13 bases between. Per germline, CDR1 SNHLY and CDR2 FYNNEI. The CDR3 contains 13 residues. CDR3: CASKFQGSTEAFF. For the CDR3, the DNA is TGTGCCAGCAAATTTCAGGGATCCACTGAAGCTTTCTTT.

This clonotype was detected many times. V is TRBV5-6 and J is TRBJ2-1; 8 bases align to TRBD1. The germline CDR1 and CDR2 sequences are SGHDT and YYEEEE. The CDR3 is 15 amino acids. J gave up 7 bases and V 6 bases, and 12 bases lay outside the gene matches. In DNA, the CDR3 is TGTGCCAGCACCACCCCAGGGGGCATTTGGAATGAGCAGTTCTTC. Residues: CASTTPGGIWNEQFF. Supplemented by reference TRBV5-6 and TRBJ2-1, the full variable domain reads DAGVTQSPTHLIKTRGQQVTLRCSPKSGHDTVSWYQQALGQGPQFIFQYYEEEERQRGNFPDRFSGHQFPNYSSELNVNALLLGDSALYLCASTTPGGIWNEQFFGPGTRLTVL.

In DNA, the CDR3 is TGTGCCAGCAGCTTGGGTGGCCCCGTGAACACTGAAGCTTTCTTT. Its translation is CASSLGGPVNTEAFF. The V call is TRBV5-4, the J call TRBJ1-1; D call uncertain. V lost 0 bases to trimming and J lost 0 bases, with 9 bases between them. This CDR3 comprises 15 residues. Germline loops: CDR1 SGHNT, CDR2 YYREEE (reference sequence).

This clonotype has only one observation. This chain connects TRBV20-1 to TRBJ2-6; D not certain. The CDR3 totals 16 residues. V lost 0 bases to trimming and J lost 4 bases, with 13 bases between them. Per the germline V gene, CDR1 is DFQATT and CDR2 is SNEGSKA (reference sequence). The CDR3 sequence is CSARDRRVPGANVLTF. DNA for the CDR3: TGCAGTGCTAGAGATCGAAGGGTTCCCGGGGCCAACGTCCTGACTTTC.

This clonotype was counted many times. The J gene is TRBJ1-2, the V gene TRBV7-9; 7 bases map to TRBD1. This CDR3 comprises 14 residues. The V and J ends lost 5 bases and 2 bases, in that order; junction bases with no gene match: 5. From germline, CDR1 is SEHNR and CDR2 FQNEAQ (reference sequence). For the CDR3, the DNA is TGTGCCAGCAGCGCTCCAGGGGGGAACTATGGCTACACCTTC. Amino acid sequence: CASSAPGGNYGYTF.

This rearrangement joins TRBV11-2 to TRBJ1-5, with D hard to call. The CDR3 runs to 9 residues. V lost 5 bases to trimming and J lost 11 bases, with 4 bases between them. CDR1 and CDR2 from the germline V gene are SGHAT and FQNNGV. Here the CDR3 DNA reads TGTGCCAGCAGCGGGTCCCAGCATTTT. This gives the protein CASSGSQHF. The full variable domain, with the rest looked up from reference TRBV11-2 and TRBJ1-5, is EAGVAQSPRYKIIEKRQSVAFWCNPISGHATLYWYQQILGQGPKLLIQFQNNGVVDDSQLPKDRFSAERLKGVDSTLKIQPAKLEDSAVYLCASSGSQHFGDGTRLSIL.

This chain uses TRBV4-2 with TRBJ2-4, with a possible D match to TRBD1 (6 bases). V was trimmed by 4 bases and J by 0 bases, leaving 22 bases between them. This CDR3 contains 19 residues. Germline values: CDR1 LGHNA, CDR2 YNFKEQ. CDR3 sequence: CASSRPGTLSAIAKNIQYF. As DNA, the CDR3 is TGTGCCAGCAGCCGCCCCGGGACACTGAGTGCTATAGCCAAAAACATTCAGTACTTC.

This clonotype appeared a few times. The V call is TRBV20-1, the J call TRBJ1-1; D possibly corresponds to TRBD1 (5 bases). Germline V gene lookup returns CDR1 DFQATT and CDR2 SNEGSKA (reference sequence). The CDR3 is made up of 15 amino acids. V gave up 5 bases and J gave up 5 bases, with 21 bases separating them. CDR3 loop: CSAPRLGRWDTEAFF. CDR3 nucleotides: TGCAGTGCTCCTAGATTGGGGCGCTGGGATACTGAAGCTTTCTTT.

This chain connects TRBV12-3 or TRBV12-4 to TRBJ2-4; tentative D call: TRBD1 (6 bases). The CDR3 contains 16 residues. V was cut by 2 bases and J by 0 bases, with 11 bases left in between. CDR3 nucleotide sequence: TGTGCCAGCAGTTTAATTGAACAGGGAGCCAAAAACATTCAGTACTTC. As protein: CASSLIEQGAKNIQYF.

The CDR3 region is CASSLGEGDRAYEQYF. In nucleotides, the CDR3 is TGTGCCAGCAGCTTAGGGGAGGGGGACAGGGCCTACGAGCAGTACTTC. This rearrangement joins TRBV7-9 to TRBJ2-7, with TRBD1 matching 9 bases. The ends lost 1 base at V and 2 bases at J; junction bases unmatched: 6. Germline V gene data show CDR1 as SEHNR and CDR2 as FQNEAQ (reference sequence). The CDR3 is 16 amino acids.

This clonotype was seen a handful of times. The chain joins TRBV12-5 to TRBJ2-7; perhaps TRBD1 as D (5 bases). CDR3 size: 18 residues. Per the germline V gene, CDR1 is LGHNT and CDR2 is FRNRAP. V was trimmed by 6 bases and J by 3 bases, leaving 27 bases between them. The CDR3 here is CASGENSQARGPYYEQYF. The CDR3 DNA sequence: TGTGCTAGTGGCGAAAATTCCCAAGCTAGGGGTCCATACTACGAGCAGTACTTC.

This clonotype has a count of ten or more. This chain connects TRBV29-1 to TRBJ2-3; 12 positions match TRBD2. Trimming cost V 7 bases and J 3 bases; bases outside gene matches: 2. The germline CDR1 and CDR2 sequences are SQVTM and ANQGSEA. This CDR3 has 13 residues. CDR3 residues: CSETSGGTDTQYF. The CDR3 DNA sequence: TGCAGCGAGACTAGCGGGGGTACAGATACGCAGTATTTT.

The chain has TRBV7-9 and TRBJ1-4; D not certain. In germline, CDR1 is SEHNR, CDR2 FQNEAQ (reference sequence). Between the trimmed V and J ends, which lost 4 bases and 3 bases, there was a span of 15 bases. This CDR3 has 16 amino acids. CDR3: CASSSSGEGANEKLFF. The CDR3 DNA is TGTGCCAGCAGCTCCTCTGGAGAGGGAGCTAATGAAAAACTGTTTTTT.

This clonotype appeared many times. The CDR3 here is CASSYESWSGDRTEAFF. The CDR3 nucleotides are TGTGCCAGCAGTTACGAGTCATGGTCAGGGGATCGCACTGAAGCTTTCTTT. The rearrangement joins TRBV6-2 or TRBV6-3 to TRBJ1-1, with D possibly TRBD1 on 6 matching bases. Between the trimmed V and J ends, which lost 2 bases and 4 bases, there was a span of 20 bases. The CDR3 is 17 amino acids. Germline V lookup: CDR1 MNHEY, CDR2 SVGEGT.

This clonotype was recorded a few times. The CDR3 nucleotides read TGTGCCAGCAGCCGGTACGAGCAGTACTTC. Translation: CASSRYEQYF. The rearrangement joins TRBV6-1 to TRBJ2-7; D gene ambiguous. From germline, CDR1 is MNHNS and CDR2 SASEGT. V was shortened by 6 bases and J by 4 bases, with 4 bases between the two germline ends. This CDR3 region has 10 residues.

This clonotype was detected a few times. V usage is TRBV12-3 or TRBV12-4 and J usage is TRBJ1-4; D possibly corresponds to TRBD1 (5 bases). The ends were cut back, 6 bases at V and 10 bases at J, with 18 bases in the middle. The CDR3 is made up of 14 amino acids. The CDR3 DNA reads as TGTGCCAGCAGGACGACGGGGACCATAGGAAAACTGTTTTTT. Residues: CASRTTGTIGKLFF.

This clonotype showed up just a few times. The chain recombines TRBV27 with TRBJ2-6, with D perhaps matching TRBD1 (5 bases). Per germline, CDR1 MNHEY and CDR2 SMNVEV (reference sequence). The V gene lost 6 bases and the J gene lost 1 base, with 16 bases spanning the gap. The CDR3 is 17 residues long. In DNA, the CDR3 is TGTGCCAGCAGCCCAGGGTACATTATGTCTGGGGCCAACGTCCTGACTTTC. Protein sequence: CASSPGYIMSGANVLTF. The complete variable domain, with remaining parts taken from reference TRBV27 and TRBJ2-6, reads EAQVTQNPRYLITVTGKKLTVTCSQNMNHEYMSWYRQDPGLGLRQIYYSMNVEVTDKGDVPEGYKVSRKEKRNFPLILESPSPNQTSLYFCASSPGYIMSGANVLTFGAGSRLTVL.